The T cell receptor beta chain described here comes from a study of blood T cell repertoires in COVID-19. Whole-study context: In each case, the material was cDNA or gDNA derived from T cells, B-cell-depleted T cells, or PBMCs.

In the original analysis: Amplification of reference gene primers was used by the study to estimate nucleated cell counts. Assay used: immunoSEQ multiplex PCR; TCRdb lists only in-frame clones, some missing. The V and J calls and clone size come from that table; D and trimming were worked out from the DNA. The sample lists some 200,000 clones; about 86% were seen once. V lost 4 bases, J lost 3 bases, and 6 bases lay in between. Germline V lookup: CDR1 MNHEY, CDR2 SVGAGI. The CDR3 totals 13 residues. The chain joins TRBV6-5 to TRBJ1-4; D gene uncertain. This clonotype was sampled from a man aged 25 to 45 with active or convalescent COVID-19. Material: peripheral blood. DNA of the CDR3: TGTGCCAGCAGTTCCCCGGCTAATGAAAAACTGTTTTTT. This translates into CASSSPANEKLFF.